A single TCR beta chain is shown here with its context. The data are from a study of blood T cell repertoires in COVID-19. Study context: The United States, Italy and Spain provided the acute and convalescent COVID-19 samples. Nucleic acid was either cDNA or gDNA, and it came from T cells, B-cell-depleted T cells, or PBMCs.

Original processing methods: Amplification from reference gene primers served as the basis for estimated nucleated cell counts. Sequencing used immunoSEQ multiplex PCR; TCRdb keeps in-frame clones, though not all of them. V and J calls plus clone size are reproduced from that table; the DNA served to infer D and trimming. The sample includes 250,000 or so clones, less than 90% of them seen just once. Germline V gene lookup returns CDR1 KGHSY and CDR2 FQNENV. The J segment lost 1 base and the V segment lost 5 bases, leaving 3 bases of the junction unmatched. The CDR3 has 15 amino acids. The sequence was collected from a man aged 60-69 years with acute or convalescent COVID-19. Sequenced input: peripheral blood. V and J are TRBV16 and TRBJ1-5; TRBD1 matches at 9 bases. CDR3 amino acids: CASSFDRGSNQPQHF. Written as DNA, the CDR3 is TGTGCCAGCAGCTTCGACAGGGGGAGCAATCAGCCCCAGCATTTT. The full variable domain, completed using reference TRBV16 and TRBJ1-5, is GEEVAQTPKHLVRGEGQKAKLYCAPIKGHSYVFWYQQVLKNEFKFLISFQNENVFDETGMPKERFSAKCLPNSPCSLEIQATKLEDSAVYFCASSFDRGSNQPQHFGDGTRLSIL.